These 9 T cell receptor beta chains came from one sample sequenced in a study of blood T cells in healthy people across ages. Then a second PCR, running roughly 6 to 11 cycles, was carried out with a sample-barcoded 5' primer and a J-beta primer mix. Each CDR3 protein is one row after TCRdb ran MiXCR on the 5' RACE reads. Of roughly 700,000 distinct CDR3 sequences listed, approximately 50% are singletons. Sample: blood. These TCRs come from a woman aged 55 to 70 in good health.

This clonotype was observed a single time. The chain joins TRBV7-3 to TRBJ2-1; TRBD2 might be the D (6 bases). The V end lost 2 bases, the J end lost 5 bases, and 13 bases lay between the germline ends. This CDR3 has 15 residues. Germline V gene data show CDR1 as SGHTA and CDR2 as FQGTGA. The CDR3 DNA reads TGTGCCAGCAGCTTATTCGCCAGGAGGGACAATGAGCAGTTCTTC. This codes for CASSLFARRDNEQFF.

The rearrangement uses TRBV28 and TRBJ2-1; possibly TRBD2 for D (6 bases). The CDR3 length is 13 residues. V dropped 5 bases and J dropped 7 bases, with 12 bases sitting between them. The germline CDR1 and CDR2 sequences are MDHEN and SYDVKM. CDR3 loop: CASSPEEGNEQFF. As DNA, the CDR3 is TGTGCCAGCAGTCCCGAGGAGGGTAATGAGCAGTTCTTC.

The gene calls are TRBV28 and TRBJ2-7, with TRBD1 as a possible D gene (5 bases). Trimming stripped 6 bases from V and 1 base from J, with 16 bases between. The CDR3 sequence is 15 residues long. Per germline, CDR1 MDHEN and CDR2 SYDVKM. The CDR3 DNA sequence: TGTGCCAGCAGCTCCCCCGAAGGGGCGTCCTACGAGCAGTACTTC. Translated: CASSSPEGASYEQYF.

A single count supports this clonotype. The chain carries TRBV7-2 and TRBJ2-1, with D maybe TRBD2 (6 bases). The CDR3 sequence is 12 residues long. From germline, CDR1 is SGHTA and CDR2 FQGNSA. V was shortened by 2 bases and J by 12 bases, with 11 bases between the two germline ends. For the CDR3, the DNA is TGTGCCAGCAGCTTATGGGCGGGAAGGCAGTTCTTC. It specifies CASSLWAGRQFF.

The chain carries TRBV10-3 and TRBJ1-4; 8 nucleotides agree with TRBD1. The germline CDR1 and CDR2 sequences are ENHRY and SYGVKD. The V segment lost 8 bases and the J segment 2 bases; nucleotides outside the gene matches: 4. The CDR3 runs 14 residues. In nucleotides, the CDR3 is TGTGCCATCGGGAGGACAGGGACTAATGAAAAACTGTTTTTT. Encoded protein: CAIGRTGTNEKLFF.

The sample holds a few counts of this clonotype. This sequence joins TRBV20-1 and TRBJ1-2; D remains unclear. The CDR3 extends over 12 amino acids. CDR1 is DFQATT and CDR2 is SNEGSKA in the germline V gene (reference sequence). V lost 2 bases to trimming and J lost 2 bases, with 6 bases between them. The CDR3 DNA reads as TGCAGTGCTAGACGGCTAAACTATGGCTACACCTTC. Translating gives CSARRLNYGYTF.

The gene calls are TRBV7-2 and TRBJ1-2; D not certain. Germline CDR1 and CDR2: SGHTA and FQGNSA. The V end was cut by 2 bases, the J end by 4 bases, with 11 bases between. The CDR3 is made up of 14 amino acids. CDR3 in amino acids: CASSLQSTSYGYTF. DNA for the CDR3: TGTGCCAGCAGCTTACAGTCCACCTCCTATGGCTACACCTTC.

This clonotype has just a few counts. V gene TRBV7-3 combines with J gene TRBJ2-1; no reliable D call. The end of the DNA is better explained by TRBJ2-7, so the J call may be wrong. In germline, CDR1 is SGHTA, CDR2 FQGTGA. The CDR3 covers 13 residues. This chain's CDR3 is CASSPGTYNEQYF. The CDR3 DNA is TGTGCCAGCAGCCCCGGCACCTACAATGAGCAGTACTTC.

The chain combines TRBV16 with TRBJ2-5; the D gene is possibly TRBD1 (5 bases). The J call may not be correct, given that the DNA end is closer to TRBJ2-1. Germline V gene sequence: CDR1 KGHSY, CDR2 FQNENV. The CDR3 consists of 13 residues. CDR3 coding DNA: TGTGCCAGCAGCCCGACAGCCCAAGAGACCCAGTTCTTC. Amino acids: CASSPTAQETQFF.